This T cell receptor beta chain is drawn from a study of beta chain features in type 1 diabetes. Whole-study findings and limits: Lower insertion and higher deletion counts appeared at VDJ junctions in type 1 diabetes patients. Shortening of TCRB CDR3s, moderate but significant, appeared in all four CD4+ subsets of Type 1 diabetes patients. Across patients, naive, central memory and Treg TCRB repertoires exhibited apparently greater similarity than was observed across healthy donors.

The isolated RNA, all of it, was reverse transcribed, so expressed TCRB transcripts were what got sequenced. Here immunoSEQ multiplex PCR was the method, and the copy in TCRdb shows in-frame clones only, minus some. The top ten hold under 0.45% of the sample, which has 120,000 to 150,000 clones, 48% seen once. V was shortened by 0 bases and J by 4 bases, with 12 bases between the two germline ends. Per the germline V gene, CDR1 is SGHNT and CDR2 is YYREEE (reference sequence). The length of the CDR3 is 15 residues. A word on this clone: The antigen remains undetermined.

Sorting based on CD45RO/CCR7/CD25/CD127/CD95/CD27 separated CD4+ naive, central memory, regulatory and stem cell-like memory cells. The TCR sequence derives from a young man in good health. The sequencing input was Tregs from blood. The chain uses TRBV5-4 and TRBJ2-3; D unresolved. The CDR3, as DNA: TGTGCCAGCAGCTTGGACCGGTCCGTTGCAGATACGCAGTATTTT. This encodes CASSLDRSVADTQYF.